This T cell receptor beta chain came from a study of blood T cell repertoires in COVID-19. Study as a whole: The samples span acute and convalescent COVID-19 from the United States, Italy and Spain. Sample material is recorded as cDNA or gDNA derived from T cells, B-cell-depleted T cells, or PBMCs.

Source study methods: How many nucleated cells were present was estimated from reference gene primer amplification. Produced via immunoSEQ multiplex PCR; TCRdb's table is partial and in-frame only. The V and J calls and clone size are taken from that table; D and trimming were inferred from the DNA. The sample contains roughly 100,000 clones, about 86% of which appear only once. Trimming shortened V by 0 bases and J by 9 bases, and 15 bases separated the two germline ends. This CDR3 is 16 amino acids long. Germline V gene data show CDR1 as MNHNY and CDR2 as SVGAGI (reference sequence). This TCR was sampled from a woman of 80 years or more with active or convalescent COVID-19. Sequences were obtained from peripheral blood. The chain carries TRBV6-6 and TRBJ1-6; D remains ambiguous. The CDR3 bases are TGTGCCAGCAGTTACTCGAATACCAGGTCCCTTTCACCCCTCCACTTT. Its translation is CASSYSNTRSLSPLHF.